The entry that follows covers one T cell receptor beta chain sequence. Its antigen is not identified. V shed 4 bases and J shed 1 base, with 16 bases lying between them. The CDR3 consists of 17 residues. Germline values: CDR1 MNHEY, CDR2 SMNVEV (reference sequence). Splitting of each subset's genomic DNA was done evenly across several immunoSEQ plates. Here immunoSEQ multiplex PCR was the method, and the copy in TCRdb shows in-frame clones only, minus some. The table has roughly 550,000 clones, 95% to 96% seen once. Naive CD8 cells were CD45RO-negative, positively selected for CCR7, excluding terminally differentiated effector memory CD45RA+ cells. The data derive from a study of shared clonotypes between healthy human individuals. Regarding the study as a whole: Naive CD4 clonotype sharing across a few donors was around 5%.

The J gene is TRBJ2-2, the V gene TRBV27; perhaps TRBD1 as D (6 bases). The sample consisted of naive CD8+ T cells sorted from blood. The TCR sequence derives from a young woman in good health. CDR3 loop: CASSSGPGTRNTGELFF. Written as DNA, the CDR3 is TGTGCCAGCAGTTCCGGACCTGGGACACGGAACACCGGGGAGCTGTTTTTT.